Listed here are 28 T cell receptor beta chains from one sample, sequenced in a study of blood T cell repertoires in COVID-19 (dated by TCRdb to 2020 to 2022). Library creation used the immunoSEQ multiplex PCR assay. What TCRdb holds here is the immuneACCESS table cut down to in-frame rearrangements. Part of the clones is not present; checked against another copy, under half of the missing clones reflect an unresolved V gene, and the others are unexplained. The sample has fewer than 400,000 clones on record, approximately 85% of them singletons. The ten most abundant clones make up around 2.2% of the sample. Sequencing used PBMCs or T cells enriched from blood (not recorded which). The origin of the receptors is a man younger than 40 who had recovered from COVID-19.

J is TRBJ1-2 and V is TRBV19; 7 bases are a match to TRBD1. Trimming cost V 6 bases and J 8 bases; bases outside gene matches: 15. The CDR3 covers 15 residues. Germline V gene lookup returns CDR1 LNHDA and CDR2 SQIVND (reference sequence). CDR3 nucleotides: TGTGCCAGTAGGAGACAGGGTGGCGGACTGTCAGGCTACACCTTC. This sequence encodes CASRRQGGGLSGYTF.

The gene calls are TRBV11-2 and TRBJ1-5; no reliable D call. From germline, CDR1 is SGHAT and CDR2 FQNNGV. V was shortened by 6 bases and J by 6 bases, with 9 bases between the two germline ends. The CDR3 runs 12 residues. The CDR3 DNA sequence: TGTGCCAGCAGTTCGGACTCTCAGCCCCAGCATTTT. Encoded protein: CASSSDSQPQHF.

To note about this clone: Other DNA sequences within the sample encode an identical CDR3. The rearrangement joins TRBV29-1 to TRBJ2-3; possible D gene TRBD1, 6 bases. From germline, CDR1 is SQVTM and CDR2 ANQGSEA. The CDR3 consists of 13 residues. V lost 4 bases, J lost 1 base, and 9 bases lay in between. The CDR3 DNA reads TGCAGCGTTGTGTCAGGGGGCACAGATACGCAGTATTTT. Translating gives CSVVSGGTDTQYF.

The CDR3 sequence: CASSLLRSGGYNEQFF. In DNA form, the CDR3 reads TGTGCCAGCAGTTTACTGCGTAGCGGGGGGTACAATGAGCAGTTCTTC. This chain uses TRBV3-1 (or the pseudogene TRBV3-2) with TRBJ2-1, with 10 nucleotides matching TRBD2. Trimming at V came to 6 bases and at J to 4 bases, leaving 9 bases not matched to a gene. The CDR3 consists of 16 residues. Germline V gene lookup returns CDR1 LGHDT and CDR2 YNNKEL (reference sequence).

This chain connects TRBV9 to TRBJ2-5; 10 bases line up with TRBD2. The germline gives CDR1 SGDLS, CDR2 YYNGEE. Trimming at V came to 0 bases and at J to 0 bases, leaving 5 bases not matched to a gene. CDR3 length equals 17 residues. The CDR3: CASSVGSSGGDQETQYF. The CDR3 nucleotides read TGTGCCAGCAGCGTAGGTTCCAGCGGGGGGGACCAAGAGACCCAGTACTTC.

The V and J genes are TRBV13 and TRBJ2-2; 8 positions match TRBD2. CDR1 is PRHDT and CDR2 is FYEKMQ in the germline V gene (reference sequence). The CDR3 covers 17 residues. Losses at the gene ends were 1 base for V and 7 bases for J; bases not matched to a gene: 11. CDR3: CASSLVSASGQGGELFF. CDR3 sequence (DNA): TGTGCCAGCAGCTTAGTTTCGGCTAGCGGGCAGGGCGGGGAGCTGTTTTTT.

The CDR3 coding sequence is TGTGCCAGCAGCCAAGGGAGTAGCACTGAAGCTTTCTTT. Its protein product is CASSQGSSTEAFF. V usage is TRBV3-1 (or the pseudogene TRBV3-2) and J usage is TRBJ1-1; D call uncertain. The CDR3 has 13 residues. Germline assignment: CDR1 LGHDT and CDR2 YNNKEL (reference sequence). Between the trimmed V and J ends, which lost 1 base and 4 bases, there was a span of 7 bases.

This chain links TRBV3-1 (or the pseudogene TRBV3-2) with TRBJ2-1, with D perhaps TRBD2 (5 bases). The CDR3 consists of 12 residues. CDR1 LGHDT and CDR2 YNNKEL come from the germline V gene (reference sequence). Trimming shortened V by 1 base and J by 10 bases, and 8 bases separated the two germline ends. CDR3 coding DNA: TGTGCCAGCAGCCAAGGGCTAGCAGAGCAGTTCTTC. Its protein is CASSQGLAEQFF.

The rearrangement links TRBV7-9 to TRBJ1-4; 7 nucleotides match TRBD1. This CDR3 has 15 amino acids. The V and J ends lost 5 bases and 5 bases, in that order; junction bases with no gene match: 8. From germline, CDR1 is SEHNR and CDR2 FQNEAQ (reference sequence). DNA for the CDR3: TGTGCCAGCAGCCTTGGGACAGATTTAAATGAAAAACTGTTTTTT. Protein sequence: CASSLGTDLNEKLFF.

This chain connects TRBV18 to TRBJ2-1, with a weak D call TRBD2 (6 bases). CDR3 length equals 12 residues. V was cut by 2 bases and J by 10 bases, with 9 bases left in between. CDR1 and CDR2 from the germline V gene are KGHSH and LQKENI. The CDR3 nucleotides are TGTGCCAGCTCACCAGGGACTCTCGAGCAGTTCTTC. Amino acids: CASSPGTLEQFF.

The chain uses TRBV7-9 and TRBJ1-5, with 11 positions matching TRBD1. The CDR3 totals 17 residues. Trimming took 5 bases from V and 2 from J; bases not matched to a gene: 8. The germline CDR1 and CDR2 sequences are SEHNR and FQNEAQ (reference sequence). CDR3 protein: CASSLGTGGDGNQPQHF. The CDR3 DNA reads TGTGCCAGCAGCCTGGGGACAGGGGGGGACGGCAATCAGCCCCAGCATTTT.

V gene TRBV7-6 combines with J gene TRBJ1-2; 9 bases are a match to TRBD1. Per the germline V gene, CDR1 is SGHVS and CDR2 is FNYEAQ. The CDR3 is 13 amino acids. Unmatched junction bases numbered 1, after V lost 5 bases and J lost 3 bases. The CDR3 nucleotides read TGTGCCAGCAGCCGGGACAGGGACTATGGCTACACCTTC. It specifies CASSRDRDYGYTF.

The V call is TRBV4-2, the J call TRBJ2-6; perhaps TRBD1 as D (5 bases). CDR1 is LGHNA and CDR2 is YNFKEQ in the germline V gene. This CDR3 has 19 amino acids. Trimming pared 0 bases from V and 1 base from J, leaving 16 bases between. CDR3 in DNA: TGTGCCAGCAGCCAAGATGTCCCAGGGATGGTATCTGGGGCCAACGTCCTGACTTTC. It is translated as CASSQDVPGMVSGANVLTF.

This chain joins TRBV2 and TRBJ2-5; 12 bases align to TRBD2. CDR3 size: 19 residues. The ends lost 1 base at V and 5 bases at J; junction bases unmatched: 14. CDR1 and CDR2 from the germline V gene are SNHLY and FYNNEI. This chain's CDR3 is CASSEERGLAGRGRETQYF. CDR3 coding DNA: TGTGCCAGCAGTGAAGAGAGGGGACTAGCGGGCCGCGGGAGGGAGACCCAGTACTTC.

The rearrangement joins TRBV30 to TRBJ1-1; no definite D call. CDR1 and CDR2 from the germline V gene are GTSNPN and SVGIG (reference sequence). V lost 4 bases to trimming and J lost 1 base, with 7 bases between them. This CDR3 has 12 amino acids. The chain's CDR3 is CAWIEGNTEAFF. The CDR3 DNA reads as TGTGCCTGGATTGAGGGGAACACTGAAGCTTTCTTT.

The CDR3 DNA reads TGTGCCAGCAGCTTAGACATCTCGGGTTCGAACACCGGGGAGCTGTTTTTT. It translates to CASSLDISGSNTGELFF. The chain has TRBV7-9 and TRBJ2-2; D remains unclear. The CDR3 sequence is 17 residues long. CDR1 is SEHNR, CDR2 FQNEAQ, per germline (reference sequence). Trimming took off 1 base at V and 0 bases at J, with 12 bases between the two ends. Full variable domain (outside the CDR3, taken from reference TRBV7-9 and TRBJ2-2): DTGVSQNPRHKITKRGQNVTFRCDPISEHNRLYWYRQTLGQGPEFLTYFQNEAQLEKSRLLSDRFSAERPKGSFSTLEIQRTEQGDSAMYLCASSLDISGSNTGELFFGEGSRLTVL.

The chain combines TRBV3-1 (or the pseudogene TRBV3-2) with TRBJ1-2; TRBD1 is a possible D gene (5 bases). Trimming left V 2 bases short and J 7 bases short, with 17 bases between. CDR1 is LGHDT and CDR2 is YNNKEL in the germline V gene (reference sequence). This CDR3 is 15 amino acids long. CDR3 sequence reads: CASSQNRDFHIGYTF. The CDR3 DNA reads as TGTGCCAGCAGCCAAAATAGGGACTTCCACATTGGCTACACCTTC.

The rearrangement joins TRBV19 to TRBJ1-1; 8 nucleotides agree with TRBD1. The CDR3 covers 13 residues. V shed 9 bases and J 5 bases; nucleotides not matched to a gene: 8. Germline lookup yields CDR1 LNHDA and CDR2 SQIVND (reference sequence). The CDR3 DNA reads TGTGCCAGCAGACAGGGGCTAGTGACTGAAGCTTTCTTT. It yields the protein CASRQGLVTEAFF.

The chain carries TRBV13 and TRBJ1-1; D not certain. Germline V gives CDR1 PRHDT, CDR2 FYEKMQ (reference sequence). The CDR3 is made up of 12 amino acids. The ends were cut back, 5 bases at V and 7 bases at J, with 11 bases in the middle. Here the CDR3 reads CASSVHRGEAFF. The CDR3 coding sequence is TGTGCCAGCAGCGTACACCGGGGTGAAGCTTTCTTT.

The genes are TRBV11-2 and TRBJ2-1; 7 bases match TRBD1. The CDR3 covers 15 residues. Trimming cost V 3 bases and J 2 bases; bases outside gene matches: 4. From germline, CDR1 is SGHAT and CDR2 FQNNGV. The CDR3 nucleotides are TGTGCCAGCAGCTTCTTCCAGGGGGCCTACAATGAGCAGTTCTTC. This translates into CASSFFQGAYNEQFF.

The V and J genes are TRBV4-2 and TRBJ1-2, with D perhaps TRBD1 (5 bases). V lost 1 base, J lost 9 bases, and 15 bases lay in between. Germline lookup yields CDR1 LGHNA and CDR2 YNFKEQ. The CDR3 covers 14 residues. DNA of the CDR3: TGTGCCAGCAGCCAAGTTACGCAGGGAGGTCGCTACACCTTC. It encodes CASSQVTQGGRYTF.

This clone appeared once. V usage is TRBV7-9 and J usage is TRBJ1-2, with 9 positions matching TRBD1. This CDR3 comprises 15 residues. The V and J ends lost 5 bases and 4 bases, in that order; junction bases with no gene match: 8. CDR1 and CDR2 (germline): SEHNR, FQNEAQ (reference sequence). The CDR3 coding sequence is TGTGCCAGCAGCCCTCCAGGACAGGGGATCTATGGCTACACCTTC. Amino acids: CASSPPGQGIYGYTF.

The chain uses TRBV29-1 and TRBJ2-3; D might be TRBD2 (5 bases). The CDR3 is made up of 14 amino acids. Germline V gene data show CDR1 as SQVTM and CDR2 as ANQGSEA. CDR3 sequence: CSTRLIGLTDTQYF. DNA of the CDR3: TGCAGTACAAGACTAATAGGCCTCACAGATACGCAGTATTTT.

The chain joins TRBV2 to TRBJ2-2; TRBD2 might be the D (6 bases). The germline gives CDR1 SNHLY, CDR2 FYNNEI. Trimming removed 9 bases at V and 3 bases at J, with 14 bases between. The CDR3 covers 14 residues. The CDR3 is CASTGVVDTGELFF. For the CDR3, the DNA is TGTGCCAGTACGGGGGTGGTCGACACCGGGGAGCTGTTTTTT.

The chain carries TRBV5-4 and TRBJ2-7; the D is unclear. The CDR3 runs 14 residues. Trimming took off 6 bases at V and 5 bases at J, with 18 bases between the two ends. Germline CDR1 SGHNT, CDR2 YYREEE (reference sequence). The CDR3 DNA is TGTGCCAGCACCCACTGGAAAAATCGGGACGAGCAGTACTTC. It codes for CASTHWKNRDEQYF.

The rearrangement uses TRBV29-1 and TRBJ1-1, with D possibly being TRBD1 (6 bases). In germline, CDR1 is SQVTM, CDR2 ANQGSEA. CDR3 size: 14 residues. V dropped 4 bases and J dropped 4 bases, with 16 bases sitting between them. CDR3 amino acids: CSVGRQAGSTEAFF. CDR3 sequence (DNA): TGCAGCGTTGGGAGACAGGCAGGGAGCACTGAAGCTTTCTTT.

This CDR3 reads CASSLGAANNSPLHF. The CDR3 DNA reads TGTGCCAGCAGCTTAGGGGCAGCAAATAATTCACCCCTCCACTTT. The V gene is TRBV7-9, the J gene TRBJ1-6; D is unresolved. V was cut by 1 base and J by 5 bases, with 9 bases left in between. The CDR3 consists of 15 residues. Germline loops: CDR1 SEHNR, CDR2 FQNEAQ (reference sequence).

The chain carries TRBV2 and TRBJ2-1; 11 positions agree with TRBD2. The CDR3 consists of 15 residues. J lost 9 bases, V lost 3 bases, and 7 bases had no gene match. CDR1 and CDR2 (germline): SNHLY, FYNNEI. CDR3 protein: CASSDRTSGYGEQFF. The CDR3 DNA reads as TGTGCCAGCAGTGACCGGACTAGCGGGTACGGTGAGCAGTTCTTC.